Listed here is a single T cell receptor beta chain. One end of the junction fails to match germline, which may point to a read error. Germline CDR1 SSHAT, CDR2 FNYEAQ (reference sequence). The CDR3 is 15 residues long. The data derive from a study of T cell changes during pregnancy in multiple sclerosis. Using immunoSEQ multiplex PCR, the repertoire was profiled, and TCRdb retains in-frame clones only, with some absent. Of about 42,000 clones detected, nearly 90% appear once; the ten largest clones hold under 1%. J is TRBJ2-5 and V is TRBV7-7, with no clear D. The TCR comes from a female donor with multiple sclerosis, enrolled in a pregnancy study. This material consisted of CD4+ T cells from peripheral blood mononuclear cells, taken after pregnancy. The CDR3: CASSLVLGRVETQYF. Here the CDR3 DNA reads TGTGCTAGCAGCTTAGTTCTAGGCCGTGTGGAGACCCAGTACTTC. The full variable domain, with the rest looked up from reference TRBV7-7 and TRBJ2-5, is GAGVSQSPRYKVTKRGQDVTLRCDPISSHATLYWYQQALGQGPEFLTYFNYEAQPDKSGLPSDRFSAERPEGSISTLTIQRTEQRDSAMYRCASSLVLGRVETQYFGPGTRLLVL.